A selection of T cell receptor beta chains follows, all from one sample in a study of coeliac disease. Sequenced by immunoSEQ multiplex PCR; TCRdb stores in-frame clones only, minus some. The repertoire holds approximately 6,500 clones, with approximately 66% as singletons. Sequencing was carried out using lamina propria lymphocytes from the gut. These receptors were collected from a man aged 50-60 years with active celiac disease. The CDR3 runs from the conserved cysteine through the conserved F or W. The order of the fields is D gene, J gene, clone size, V gene, CDR3 DNA, CDR3 protein. A D gene is named only where the DNA matches it firmly. Not every row has a clone size; where given, it reads once, few, many or a size class.

-,TRBJ1-2,few,TRBV19,TGTGCCAGTAGTGAAAGCCGGCGAGGGTTAGGCTACACCTTC,CASSESRRGLGYTF
-,TRBJ1-4,-,TRBV18,TGTGCCAGCTCACCGGACAGATCTAATGAAAAACTGTTTTTT,CASSPDRSNEKLFF
-,TRBJ2-1,-,TRBV28,TGTGCCAGCAGCAACACCGGGGACTTCTTTCATGAGCAGTTCTTC,CASSNTGDFFHEQFF
TRBD2,TRBJ2-1,-,TRBV4-1,TGCGCCAGCAGCCAACGACTCGATAGCGGGATCGGGCAAAATGAGCAGTTCTTC,CASSQRLDSGIGQNEQFF
TRBD1,TRBJ1-2,few,TRBV28,TGTGCCAGCAGTTTGGGGACAGCACTTAACTATGGCTACACCTTC,CASSLGTALNYGYTF
-,TRBJ1-6,-,TRBV27,TGTGCCAGCAGTATAACAGGGAATTCACCCCTCCACTTT,CASSITGNSPLHF
TRBD1,TRBJ2-1,few,TRBV6-6,TGTGCCAGTCTGATCGACAGGGGAATCAATGAGCAGTTCTTC,CASLIDRGINEQFF
TRBD1,TRBJ1-4,-,TRBV5-1,TGCGCCAGCAGCTTGACAACAGGGGGAGGAAAACTGTTTTTT,CASSLTTGGGKLFF
TRBD1,TRBJ2-1,-,TRBV4-3,TGCGCCAGCAGCCCCCGACAGGGTCATGAGCAGTTCTTC,CASSPRQGHEQFF
TRBD2,TRBJ2-1,-,TRBV4-1,TGCGCCAGCAGCCAAGGACGCGGGGGCAATGAGCAGTTCTTC,CASSQGRGGNEQFF
-,TRBJ1-5,-,TRBV7-8,TGTGCCAGCAGCCCGTTACAGGCCGACTCTTATAGCAATCAGCCCCAGCATTTT,CASSPLQADSYSNQPQHF